The rows below give T cell receptor beta chains drawn from one sample of a study of T cell repertoires in cytomegalovirus infection. Via MiXCR, TCRdb re-called the reads, giving one row per CDR3 protein. The sample shows approximately 1,000,000 distinct CDR3 sequences, 31% of them seen only once. These TCRs are of unknown antigen specificity. Sequencing was performed on cultured CD8+ T cells from PBMCs, taken from culture after CMV antigen stimulation. All receptors derive from a human donor in good health (CMV status not recorded). Some clones in this sample may be carry-over from other donors' samples. Both conserved end residues are part of each CDR3. The D gene is left open where the match is weak. Expanded clones are given a class, and other clones once, few, many or no size at all.

j_call d_call clone_size v_call cdr3_aa cdr3_nt
TRBJ2-3 - - TRBV10-3 CAISESGPTDTQYF TGTGCCATCAGTGAGTCGGGACCCACAGATACGCAGTATTTT
TRBJ1-5 - - TRBV3-1 CASSHDSRQPQHF TGTGCCAGCAGCCATGACAGTCGGCAGCCCCAGCATTTT
TRBJ1-2 - - TRBV25-1 CASSESSTGGYGYTF TGTGCCAGCAGTGAATCTTCGACGGGTGGGTATGGCTACACCTTC
TRBJ2-3 TRBD1 - TRBV12-3/TRBV12-4 CASSARTGVHDFTDTQYF TGTGCCAGCAGTGCGCGTACAGGGGTTCACGATTTTACAGATACGCAGTATTTT
TRBJ1-5 - - TRBV12-3/TRBV12-4 CASTVGHFNQPQHF TGTGCCAGCACTGTCGGGCACTTCAATCAGCCCCAGCATTTT
TRBJ2-2 TRBD1 - TRBV12-3/TRBV12-4 CASSPPGQGMAGELFF TGTGCCAGCAGTCCACCGGGACAGGGAATGGCCGGGGAGCTGTTTTTT
TRBJ2-3 - - TRBV6-5 CASSYQWGETDTQYF TGTGCCAGCAGTTACCAGTGGGGCGAGACAGATACGCAGTATTTT
TRBJ2-1 TRBD2 - TRBV5-4 CASSFLAGRVNEQFF TGTGCCAGCAGCTTTCTAGCGGGGAGGGTAAATGAGCAGTTCTTC
TRBJ2-5 TRBD2 - TRBV28 CASRSLAGQQETQYF TGTGCCAGCAGGTCCTTAGCGGGGCAACAAGAGACCCAGTACTTC
TRBJ2-3 TRBD1 few TRBV7-6 CASSLRPTGDQGTQYF TGTGCCAGCAGCTTAAGACCGACAGGGGATCAGGGTACGCAGTATTTT
TRBJ1-1 - - TRBV7-6 CASSPPVRDTYTEAFF TGTGCCAGCAGCCCTCCAGTTCGAGACACGTACACTGAAGCTTTCTTT
TRBJ2-2 - - TRBV24-1 CATSDFSDPLANTGELFF TGTGCCACCAGTGATTTTTCCGACCCCCTCGCGAACACCGGGGAGCTGTTTTTT
TRBJ1-2 - - TRBV13 CASSIGRTSYGYTF TGTGCCAGCAGCATCGGACGGACCAGCTATGGCTACACCTTC
TRBJ2-7 - - TRBV7-9 CATSGSGGLEQYF TGTGCTACCTCGGGATCCGGGGGTCTCGAGCAGTACTTC
TRBJ2-2 - - TRBV2 CASERRFSGRELFF TGTGCCAGCGAGCGCCGTTTCTCGGGCAGGGAGCTGTTTTTT
TRBJ2-4 - - TRBV25-1 CASSKKGVGYVNIQYF TGTGCCAGCAGTAAAAAAGGGGTAGGGTATGTGAACATTCAGTACTTC
TRBJ2-1 - many TRBV7-9 CASNLPLINNEQFF TGTGCCAGCAACCTCCCCCTTATCAACAATGAGCAGTTCTTC
TRBJ2-7 - few TRBV27 CASSFSRGYEQYF TGTGCCAGCAGTTTTTCCCGGGGCTACGAGCAGTACTTC
TRBJ2-5 TRBD2 - TRBV20-1 CSARPPSGGNYQETQYF TGCAGTGCTAGGCCGCCTAGCGGGGGGAATTACCAAGAGACCCAGTACTTC
TRBJ2-3 TRBD2 - TRBV20-1 CSASWLAESTDTQYF TGCAGTGCTAGTTGGCTAGCGGAAAGCACAGATACGCAGTATTTT
TRBJ2-3 TRBD2 - TRBV12-3/TRBV12-4 CASSFILAGRLIDTDTQYF TGTGCCAGCAGTTTTATACTAGCGGGCCGCTTAATCGATACAGATACGCAGTATTTT
TRBJ1-2 - - TRBV6-1 CASSESLANYSYTF TGTGCCAGCAGTGAAAGCCTCGCTAACTATAGCTACACCTTC
TRBJ2-2 TRBD1 few TRBV4-3 CASSHRQGVTGELFF TGCGCCAGCAGCCATAGACAGGGAGTCACCGGGGAGCTGTTTTTT
TRBJ1-2 TRBD1 few TRBV7-9 CASSLPTGGKNYGYTF TGTGCCAGCAGCCTGCCGACAGGGGGCAAGAACTATGGCTACACCTTC
TRBJ2-1 - - TRBV6-8 CASSYTNSNEQFF TGTGCCAGCAGTTATACTAATTCCAATGAGCAGTTCTTC
TRBJ2-7 TRBD2 - TRBV4-2 CASSQAAAGGSYEQYF TGTGCCAGCAGCCAAGCTGCGGCGGGGGGTAGCTACGAGCAGTACTTC
TRBJ2-4 - many TRBV7-8 CASSLRYGEIAKNIQYF TGTGCCAGCAGCTTAAGATACGGGGAGATAGCCAAAAACATTCAGTACTTC
TRBJ2-3 - few TRBV10-2 CASSEDRLSDTQYF TGCGCCAGCAGTGAGGACAGGTTGTCCGATACGCAGTATTTT
TRBJ2-1 - - TRBV29-1 CSAAGGGGSYNEQFF TGCAGCGCCGCTGGAGGGGGCGGCTCCTACAATGAGCAGTTCTTC
TRBJ1-4 TRBD1 - TRBV3-1 CASSREGTGHMNMGKLFF TGTGCCAGCAGTCGGGAGGGGACAGGGCATATGAATATGGGAAAACTGTTTTTT
TRBJ1-4 - - TRBV4-1 CASSQEVTNEKLFF TGCGCCAGCAGCCAAGAGGTCACTAATGAAAAACTGTTTTTT
TRBJ2-1 - - TRBV14 CASSQAGVGEFF TGTGCCAGCAGCCAAGCTGGGGTGGGGGAGTTCTTC
TRBJ2-6 TRBD1 few TRBV6-6 CASRAGGTGANVLTF TGTGCCAGCAGAGCAGGGGGCACTGGGGCCAACGTCCTGACTTTC
TRBJ2-1 TRBD1 few TRBV11-2 CASSPRTGLNEQFF TGTGCCAGCAGCCCCCGGACAGGGCTTAATGAGCAGTTCTTC
TRBJ2-2 - many TRBV19 CASSIGRTGELFF TGTGCCAGTAGTATAGGAAGGACCGGGGAGCTGTTTTTT
TRBJ2-2 - - TRBV7-4 CASSPVRTLREMELFF TGTGCCAGCAGCCCGGTTCGGACCTTACGCGAGATGGAGCTGTTTTTT
TRBJ2-3 - - TRBV20-1 CSAPGPEQPDTQYF TGCAGTGCTCCAGGGCCGGAGCAACCAGATACGCAGTATTTT
TRBJ1-3 TRBD1 - TRBV6-1 CASTPRTGGKNTIYF TGTGCCAGCACCCCTCGGACAGGGGGCAAGAACACCATATATTTT
TRBJ1-1 - few TRBV12-5 CASGLVREQENTEAFF TGTGCTAGTGGTTTGGTAAGGGAGCAGGAGAACACTGAAGCTTTCTTT
TRBJ2-1 TRBD1 many TRBV7-8 CASSSAGTGDEIFYNEQFF TGTGCCAGCAGCTCCGCCGGGACAGGGGACGAAATTTTCTACAATGAGCAGTTCTTC